Sequencing of this T cell receptor (beta chain) was carried out in a study of long-term antiretroviral therapy in people with HIV. Study-wide results and limits: Blood obtained between 2004 and 2017 may reflect older ART regimens.

Researchers ran immunoSEQ v3.0 at survey level. The method was immunoSEQ multiplex PCR; TCRdb's version includes in-frame clones alone and lacks a portion of them. The top ten hold around 4% of the sample, which has 20,000 to 25,000 clones, about 85% seen once. Clinicians in the United States treated all participants with HIV. The germline V gene has CDR1 SGHDT and CDR2 YYEEEE. V gave up 0 bases and J gave up 4 bases, with 13 bases separating them. The CDR3 runs to 15 residues. As concerns this clone: Its specificity is unknown.

The receptor was derived from a woman aged 25 to 45 with HIV. Sequenced material: unsorted PBMCs, taken 1.9 years after starting antiretroviral therapy. The J gene is TRBJ2-5, the V gene TRBV5-6, with D perhaps TRBD2 (6 bases). CDR3 in amino acids: CASSLEGLSIETQYF. The DNA of the CDR3 is TGTGCCAGCAGCTTGGAGGGACTGAGTATAGAGACCCAGTACTTC.